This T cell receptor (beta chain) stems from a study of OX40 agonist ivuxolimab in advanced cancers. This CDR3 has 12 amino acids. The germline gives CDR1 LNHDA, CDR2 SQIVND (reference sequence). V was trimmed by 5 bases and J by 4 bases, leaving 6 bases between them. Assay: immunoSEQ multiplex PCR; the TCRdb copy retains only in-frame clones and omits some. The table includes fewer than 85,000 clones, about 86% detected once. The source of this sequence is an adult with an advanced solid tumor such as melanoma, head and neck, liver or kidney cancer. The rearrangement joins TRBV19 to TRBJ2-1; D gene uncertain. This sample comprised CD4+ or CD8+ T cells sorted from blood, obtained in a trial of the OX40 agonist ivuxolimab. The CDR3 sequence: CASSSRYNEQFF. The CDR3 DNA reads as TGTGCCAGTAGTTCCAGATACAATGAGCAGTTCTTC.